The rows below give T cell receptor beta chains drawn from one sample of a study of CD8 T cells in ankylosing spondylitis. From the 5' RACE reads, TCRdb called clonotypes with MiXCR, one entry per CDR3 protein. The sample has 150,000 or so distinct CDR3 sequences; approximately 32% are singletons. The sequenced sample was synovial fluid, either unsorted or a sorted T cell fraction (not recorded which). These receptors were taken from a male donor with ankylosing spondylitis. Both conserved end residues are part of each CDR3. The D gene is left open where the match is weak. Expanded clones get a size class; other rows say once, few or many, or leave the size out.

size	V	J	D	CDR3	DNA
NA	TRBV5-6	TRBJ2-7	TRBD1	CASSPLGQGVYEQYF	TGTGCCAGCAGCCCCCTCGGACAGGGGGTCTACGAGCAGTACTTC
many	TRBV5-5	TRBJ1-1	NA	CASSHTVNTEAFF	TGTGCCAGCAGCCACACAGTGAACACTGAAGCTTTCTTT
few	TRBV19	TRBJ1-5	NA	CASTGPRRDQPQHF	TGTGCCAGTACTGGGCCCCGGCGGGATCAGCCCCAGCATTTT
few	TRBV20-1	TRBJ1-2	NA	CSARPGANYGYTF	TGCAGTGCTAGGCCGGGGGCCAACTATGGCTACACCTTC
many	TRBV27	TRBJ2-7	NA	CASSLSVRGTYEQYF	TGTGCCAGCAGTTTATCAGTACGGGGGACCTACGAGCAGTACTTC
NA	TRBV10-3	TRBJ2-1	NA	CAISEYALVSYNEQFF	TGTGCCATCAGTGAGTATGCGCTAGTGTCCTACAATGAGCAGTTCTTC
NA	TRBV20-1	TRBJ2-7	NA	CSASRSGGSYEQYF	TGCAGTGCTAGTCGGAGCGGAGGATCATACGAGCAGTACTTC
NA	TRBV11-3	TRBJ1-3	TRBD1	CASSLGGQGLSGNTIYF	TGTGCCAGCAGCTTGGGAGGACAGGGACTCTCTGGAAACACCATATATTTT
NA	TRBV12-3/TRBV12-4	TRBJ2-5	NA	CASSRTHIQETQYF	TGTGCCAGCAGTAGGACTCATATTCAAGAGACCCAGTACTTC
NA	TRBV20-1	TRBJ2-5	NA	CSAIDETQYF	TGCAGTGCCATAGATGAGACCCAGTACTTC
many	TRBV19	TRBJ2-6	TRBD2	CASTETSGGLSGANVLTF	TGTGCCAGTACCGAGACTAGCGGGGGCCTCTCTGGGGCCAACGTCCTGACTTTC
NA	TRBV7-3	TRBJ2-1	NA	CASSPGVVSYNEQFF	TGTGCCAGCAGTCCCGGGGTTGTTTCATACAATGAGCAGTTCTTC
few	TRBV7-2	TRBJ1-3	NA	CASSRTPSSGNTIYF	TGTGCCAGCAGCAGGACACCGAGCTCTGGAAACACCATATATTTT
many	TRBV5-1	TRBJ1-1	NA	CASYYGKATEAFF	TGCGCCAGCTACTATGGGAAGGCCACTGAAGCTTTCTTT
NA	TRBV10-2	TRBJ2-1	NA	CASSDPGAREQFF	TGCGCCAGCAGTGACCCGGGGGCCCGAGAGCAGTTCTTC
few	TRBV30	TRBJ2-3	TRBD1	CAWRWGQGTDTQYF	TGTGCCTGGCGGTGGGGACAGGGAACAGATACGCAGTATTTT
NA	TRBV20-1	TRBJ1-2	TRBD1	CSARAGGDGYTF	TGCAGTGCTAGGGCAGGGGGCGACGGCTACACCTTC
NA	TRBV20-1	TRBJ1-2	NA	CSARLGAGGYTF	TGCAGTGCTAGATTGGGGGCTGGTGGCTACACCTTC
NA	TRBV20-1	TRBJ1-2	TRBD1	CSARDPDLNRGGYTF	TGCAGTGCTAGAGATCCGGACTTAAACAGGGGTGGCTACACCTTC
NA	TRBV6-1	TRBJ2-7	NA	CASIPPSGYEQYF	TGTGCCAGCATCCCTCCCTCGGGCTACGAGCAGTACTTC
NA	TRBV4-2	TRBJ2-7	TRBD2	CASSQRSGGVSEQYF	TGTGCCAGCAGCCAACGGAGCGGGGGGGTAAGCGAGCAGTACTTC
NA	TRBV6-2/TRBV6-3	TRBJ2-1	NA	CASMGQNNEQFF	TGTGCCAGCATGGGCCAGAACAATGAGCAGTTCTTC